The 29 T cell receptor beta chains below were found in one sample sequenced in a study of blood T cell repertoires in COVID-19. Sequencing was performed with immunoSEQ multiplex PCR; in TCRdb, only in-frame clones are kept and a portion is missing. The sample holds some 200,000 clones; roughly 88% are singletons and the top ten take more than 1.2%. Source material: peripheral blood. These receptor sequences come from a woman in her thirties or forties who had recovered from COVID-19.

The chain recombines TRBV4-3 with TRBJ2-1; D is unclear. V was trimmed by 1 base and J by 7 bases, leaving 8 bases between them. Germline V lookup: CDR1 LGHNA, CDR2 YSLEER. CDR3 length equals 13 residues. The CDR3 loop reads CASSQAFGNEQFF. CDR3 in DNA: TGCGCCAGCAGCCAAGCTTTCGGGAATGAGCAGTTCTTC.

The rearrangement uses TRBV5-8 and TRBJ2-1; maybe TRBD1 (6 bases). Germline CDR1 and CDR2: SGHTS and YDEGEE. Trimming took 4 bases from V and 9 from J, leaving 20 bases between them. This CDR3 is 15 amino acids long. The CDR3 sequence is CASSRRDIVQPEQFF. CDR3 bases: TGTGCCAGCAGCCGTCGGGACATAGTACAACCTGAGCAGTTCTTC.

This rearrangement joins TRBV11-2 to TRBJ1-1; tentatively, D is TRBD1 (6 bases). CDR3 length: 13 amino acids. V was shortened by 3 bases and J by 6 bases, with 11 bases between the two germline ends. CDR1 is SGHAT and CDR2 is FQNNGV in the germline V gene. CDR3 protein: CASSFAQGAEAFF. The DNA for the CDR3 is TGTGCCAGCAGCTTCGCACAGGGTGCTGAAGCTTTCTTT.

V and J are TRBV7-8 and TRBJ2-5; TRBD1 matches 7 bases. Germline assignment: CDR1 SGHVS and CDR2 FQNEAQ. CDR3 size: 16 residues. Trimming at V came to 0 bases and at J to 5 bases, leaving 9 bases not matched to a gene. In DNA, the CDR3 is TGTGCCAGCAGCTTAGCCACAGGGGTAGAAGGGGAGACCCAGTACTTC. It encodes CASSLATGVEGETQYF.

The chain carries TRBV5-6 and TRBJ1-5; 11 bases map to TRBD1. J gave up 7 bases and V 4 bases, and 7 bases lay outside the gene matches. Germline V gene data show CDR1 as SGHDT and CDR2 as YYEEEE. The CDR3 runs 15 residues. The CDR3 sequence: CASSPGTGGSQPQHF. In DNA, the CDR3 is TGTGCCAGCAGCCCGGGGACAGGGGGTTCGCAGCCCCAGCATTTT.

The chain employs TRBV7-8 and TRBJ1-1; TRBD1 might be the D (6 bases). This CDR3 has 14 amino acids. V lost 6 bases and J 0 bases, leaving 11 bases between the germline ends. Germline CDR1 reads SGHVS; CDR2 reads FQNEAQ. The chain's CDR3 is CASRGHSMNTEAFF. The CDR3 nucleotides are TGTGCCAGCAGGGGACACAGCATGAACACTGAAGCTTTCTTT. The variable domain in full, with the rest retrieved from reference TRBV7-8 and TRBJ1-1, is GAGVSQSPRYKVAKRGQDVALRCDPISGHVSLFWYQQALGQGPEFLTYFQNEAQLDKSGLPSDRFFAERPEGSVSTLKIQRTQQEDSAVYLCASRGHSMNTEAFFGQGTRLTVV.

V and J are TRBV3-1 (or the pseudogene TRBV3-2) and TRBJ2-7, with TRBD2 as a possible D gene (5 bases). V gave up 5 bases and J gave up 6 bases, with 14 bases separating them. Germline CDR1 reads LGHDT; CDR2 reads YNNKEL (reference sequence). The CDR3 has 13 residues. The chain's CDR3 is CASSSPEGTEQYF. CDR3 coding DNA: TGTGCCAGCAGCTCCCCCGAGGGAACCGAGCAGTACTTC.

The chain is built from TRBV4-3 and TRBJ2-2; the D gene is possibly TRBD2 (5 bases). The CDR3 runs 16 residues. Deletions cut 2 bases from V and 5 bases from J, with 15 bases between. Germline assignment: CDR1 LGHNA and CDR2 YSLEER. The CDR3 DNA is TGCGCCAGCAGCCAATTTAGGGCATCGGGGACCGGGGAGCTGTTTTTT. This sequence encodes CASSQFRASGTGELFF.

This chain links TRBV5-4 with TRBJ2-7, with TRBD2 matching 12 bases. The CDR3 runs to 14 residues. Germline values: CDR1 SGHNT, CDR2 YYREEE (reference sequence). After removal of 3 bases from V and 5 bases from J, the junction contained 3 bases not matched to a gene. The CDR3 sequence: CASSSRLAGDEQYF. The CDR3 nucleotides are TGTGCCAGCAGCTCCAGACTAGCGGGGGACGAGCAGTACTTC. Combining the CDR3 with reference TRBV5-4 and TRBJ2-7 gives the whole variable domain ETGVTQSPTHLIKTRGQQVTLRCSSQSGHNTVSWYQQALGQGPQFIFQYYREEENGRGNFPPRFSGLQFPNYSSELNVNALELDDSALYLCASSSRLAGDEQYFGPGTRLTVT.

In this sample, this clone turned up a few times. In nucleotides, the CDR3 is TGTGCCAGCAGTTTAACCGGGACAGGGTTTGGCTACACCTTC. Amino acids: CASSLTGTGFGYTF. The chain is built from TRBV27 and TRBJ1-2; 9 positions agree with TRBD1. The germline V gene encodes CDR1 MNHEY and CDR2 SMNVEV (reference sequence). CDR3 length: 14 amino acids. V shed 2 bases, J shed 7 bases, and the junction held 5 bases outside the gene matches.

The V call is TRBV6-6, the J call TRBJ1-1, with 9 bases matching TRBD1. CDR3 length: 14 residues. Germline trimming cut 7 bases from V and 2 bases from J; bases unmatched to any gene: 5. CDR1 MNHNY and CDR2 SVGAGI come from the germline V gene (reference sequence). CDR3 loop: CASTLDRGNTEAFF. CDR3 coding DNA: TGTGCCAGCACTCTGGACAGGGGAAACACTGAAGCTTTCTTT.

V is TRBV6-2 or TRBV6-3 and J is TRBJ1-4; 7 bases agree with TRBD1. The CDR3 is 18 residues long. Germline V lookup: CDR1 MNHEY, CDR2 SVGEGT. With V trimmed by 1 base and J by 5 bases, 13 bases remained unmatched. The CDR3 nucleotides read TGTGCCAGCAGTTACTACAGGGGACAACAAAATCGGAATGAAAAACTGTTTTTT. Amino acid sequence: CASSYYRGQQNRNEKLFF.

The CDR3 DNA follows: TGTGCCAGCAGTTTCCAGGGCGATACGCAGTATTTT. Amino acids: CASSFQGDTQYF. This sequence joins TRBV6-5 and TRBJ2-3; D is perhaps TRBD1 (5 bases). V lost 4 bases and J lost 6, with 8 bases in between. Germline V gene data show CDR1 as MNHEY and CDR2 as SVGAGI. The CDR3 is made up of 12 amino acids.

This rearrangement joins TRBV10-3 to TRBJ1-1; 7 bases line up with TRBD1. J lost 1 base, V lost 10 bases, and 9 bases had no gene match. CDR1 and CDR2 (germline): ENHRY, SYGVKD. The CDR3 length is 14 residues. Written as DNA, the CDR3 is TGTGCCACGCAAAGAACAGGGGCGAACACTGAAGCTTTCTTT. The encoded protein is CATQRTGANTEAFF.

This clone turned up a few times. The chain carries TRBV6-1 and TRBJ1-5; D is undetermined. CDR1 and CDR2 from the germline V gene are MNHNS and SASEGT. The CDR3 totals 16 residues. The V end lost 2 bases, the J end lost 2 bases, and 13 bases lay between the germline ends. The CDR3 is CASSEKRAERNQPQHF. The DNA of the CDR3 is TGTGCCAGCAGTGAAAAGCGGGCCGAGCGCAATCAGCCCCAGCATTTT.

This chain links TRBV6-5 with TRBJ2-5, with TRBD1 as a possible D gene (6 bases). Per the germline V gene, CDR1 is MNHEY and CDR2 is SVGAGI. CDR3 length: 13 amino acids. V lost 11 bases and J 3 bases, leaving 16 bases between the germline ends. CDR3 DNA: TGTGCCGTACGCACAGGGTGGGAAGAGACCCAGTACTTC. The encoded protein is CAVRTGWEETQYF.

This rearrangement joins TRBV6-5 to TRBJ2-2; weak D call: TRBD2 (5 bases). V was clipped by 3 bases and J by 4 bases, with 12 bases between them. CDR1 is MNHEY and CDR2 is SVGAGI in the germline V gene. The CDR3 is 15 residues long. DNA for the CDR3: TGTGCCAGCAGTTATGCACCCGGGGTCACCGGGGAGCTGTTTTTT. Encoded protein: CASSYAPGVTGELFF.

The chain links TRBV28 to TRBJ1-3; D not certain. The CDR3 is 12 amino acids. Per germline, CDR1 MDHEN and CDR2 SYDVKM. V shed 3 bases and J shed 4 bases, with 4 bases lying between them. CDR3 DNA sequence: TGTGCCAGCAGTTTTCAGGGAAACACCATATATTTT. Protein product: CASSFQGNTIYF.

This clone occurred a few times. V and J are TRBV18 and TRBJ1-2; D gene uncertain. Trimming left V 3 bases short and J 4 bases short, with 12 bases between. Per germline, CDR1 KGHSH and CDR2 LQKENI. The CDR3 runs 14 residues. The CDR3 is CASSPGHGSYGYTF. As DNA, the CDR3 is TGTGCCAGCTCACCGGGTCACGGGAGCTATGGCTACACCTTC. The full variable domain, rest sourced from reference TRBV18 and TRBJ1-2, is NAGVMQNPRHLVRRRGQEARLRCSPMKGHSHVYWYRQLPEEGLKFMVYLQKENIIDESGMPKERFSAEFPKEGPSILRIQQVVRGDSAAYFCASSPGHGSYGYTFGSGTRLTVV.

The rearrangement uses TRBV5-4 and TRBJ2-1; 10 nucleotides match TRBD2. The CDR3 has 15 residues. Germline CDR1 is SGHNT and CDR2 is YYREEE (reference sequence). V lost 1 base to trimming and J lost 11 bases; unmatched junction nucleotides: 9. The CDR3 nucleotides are TGTGCCAGCAGCTTGACTAGCGGGGAGTTTTCTCAGCAGTTCTTC. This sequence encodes CASSLTSGEFSQQFF. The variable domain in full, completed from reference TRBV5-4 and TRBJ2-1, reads ETGVTQSPTHLIKTRGQQVTLRCSSQSGHNTVSWYQQALGQGPQFIFQYYREEENGRGNFPPRFSGLQFPNYSSELNVNALELDDSALYLCASSLTSGEFSQQFFGPGTRLTVL.

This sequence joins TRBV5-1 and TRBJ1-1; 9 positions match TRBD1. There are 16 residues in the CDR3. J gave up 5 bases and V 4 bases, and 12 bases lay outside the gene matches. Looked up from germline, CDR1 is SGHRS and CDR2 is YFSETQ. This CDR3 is CASSRTNTGGSTEAFF. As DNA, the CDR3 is TGCGCCAGCAGCCGGACTAACACAGGGGGCTCGACTGAAGCTTTCTTT.

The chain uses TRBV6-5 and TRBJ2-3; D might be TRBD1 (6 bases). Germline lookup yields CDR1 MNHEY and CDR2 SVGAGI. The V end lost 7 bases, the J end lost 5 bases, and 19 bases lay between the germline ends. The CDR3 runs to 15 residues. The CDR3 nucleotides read TGTGCCAGCAATCCTTCTCAGGGGTCGCGAGATACGCAGTATTTT. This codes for CASNPSQGSRDTQYF.

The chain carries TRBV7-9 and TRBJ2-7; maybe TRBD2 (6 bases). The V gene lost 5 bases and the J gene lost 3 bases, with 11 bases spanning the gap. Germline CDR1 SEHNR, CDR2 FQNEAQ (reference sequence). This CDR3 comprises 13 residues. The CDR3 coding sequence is TGTGCCAGCAGCACGGGACTGAACTACGAGCAGTACTTC. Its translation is CASSTGLNYEQYF. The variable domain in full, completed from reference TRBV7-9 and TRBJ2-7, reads DTGVSQNPRHKITKRGQNVTFRCDPISEHNRLYWYRQTLGQGPEFLTYFQNEAQLEKSRLLSDRFSAERPKGSFSTLEIQRTEQGDSAMYLCASSTGLNYEQYFGPGTRLTVT.

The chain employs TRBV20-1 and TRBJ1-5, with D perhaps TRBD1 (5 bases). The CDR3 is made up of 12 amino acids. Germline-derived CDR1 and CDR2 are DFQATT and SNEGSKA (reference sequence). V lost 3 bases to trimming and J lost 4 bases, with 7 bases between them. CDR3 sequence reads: CSASRQNQPQHF. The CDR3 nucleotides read TGCAGTGCTAGTAGACAGAATCAGCCCCAGCATTTT.

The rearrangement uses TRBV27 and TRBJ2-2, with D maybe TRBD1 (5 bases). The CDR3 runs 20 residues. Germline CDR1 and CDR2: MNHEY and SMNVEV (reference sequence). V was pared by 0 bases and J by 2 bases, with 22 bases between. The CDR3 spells CASSLSGLRGLVDNTGELFF. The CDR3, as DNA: TGTGCCAGCAGTTTATCCGGTCTAAGGGGTTTGGTAGATAACACCGGGGAGCTGTTTTTT.

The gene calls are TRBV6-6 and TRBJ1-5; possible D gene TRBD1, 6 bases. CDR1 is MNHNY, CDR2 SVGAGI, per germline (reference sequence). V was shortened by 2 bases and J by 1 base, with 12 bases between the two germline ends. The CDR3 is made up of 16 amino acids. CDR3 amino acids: CASSYKGGRSNQPQHF. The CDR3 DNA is TGTGCCAGCAGTTACAAAGGGGGAAGGAGCAATCAGCCCCAGCATTTT.

The CDR3 DNA reads as TGTGCCAGCAGCTTAGGCACGACACTGAACACTGAAGCTTTCTTT. Its translation is CASSLGTTLNTEAFF. V is TRBV7-3 and J is TRBJ1-1, with D unclear. The CDR3 is made up of 15 amino acids. In germline, CDR1 is SGHTA, CDR2 FQGTGA. V lost 2 bases and J 0 bases, leaving 10 bases between the germline ends. Combining the CDR3 with reference TRBV7-3 and TRBJ1-1 gives the whole variable domain GAGVSQTPSNKVTEKGKYVELRCDPISGHTALYWYRQSLGQGPEFLIYFQGTGAADDSGLPNDRFFAVRPEGSVSTLKIQRTERGDSAVYLCASSLGTTLNTEAFFGQGTRLTVV.

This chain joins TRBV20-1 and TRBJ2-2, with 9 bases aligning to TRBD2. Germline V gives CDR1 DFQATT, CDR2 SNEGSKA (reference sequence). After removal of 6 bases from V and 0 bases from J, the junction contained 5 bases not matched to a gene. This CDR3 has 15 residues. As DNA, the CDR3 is TGCAGTGCCAGTCGACTAGCGGCGAACACCGGGGAGCTGTTTTTT. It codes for CSASRLAANTGELFF.

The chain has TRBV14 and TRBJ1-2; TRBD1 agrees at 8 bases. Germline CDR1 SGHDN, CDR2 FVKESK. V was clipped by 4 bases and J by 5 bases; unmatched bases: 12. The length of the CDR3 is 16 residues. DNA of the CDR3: TGTGCCAGCAGCCCCAAGATCGGACAGGGAGGATATGGCTACACCTTC. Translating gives CASSPKIGQGGYGYTF. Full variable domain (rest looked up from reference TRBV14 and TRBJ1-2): EAGVTQFPSHSVIEKGQTVTLRCDPISGHDNLYWYRRVMGKEIKFLLHFVKESKQDESGMPNNRFLAERTGGTYSTLKVQPAELEDSGVYFCASSPKIGQGGYGYTFGSGTRLTVV.